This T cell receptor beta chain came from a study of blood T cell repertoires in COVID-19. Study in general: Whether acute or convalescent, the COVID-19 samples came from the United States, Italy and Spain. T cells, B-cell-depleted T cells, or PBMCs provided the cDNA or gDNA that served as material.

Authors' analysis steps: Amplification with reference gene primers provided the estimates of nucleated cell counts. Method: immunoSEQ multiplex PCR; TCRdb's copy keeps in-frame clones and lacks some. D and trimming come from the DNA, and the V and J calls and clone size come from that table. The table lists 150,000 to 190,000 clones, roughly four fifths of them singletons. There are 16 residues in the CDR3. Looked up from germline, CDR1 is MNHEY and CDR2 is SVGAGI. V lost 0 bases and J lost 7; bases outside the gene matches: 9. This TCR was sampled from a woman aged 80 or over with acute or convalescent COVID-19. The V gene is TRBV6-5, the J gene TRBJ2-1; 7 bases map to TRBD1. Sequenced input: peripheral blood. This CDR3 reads CASSYSNQGVWNEQFF. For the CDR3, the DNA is TGTGCCAGCAGTTACTCGAACCAGGGGGTATGGAATGAGCAGTTCTTC.